This is a list of T cell receptor beta chains from one sample in a study of early T cells in non-severe SARS-CoV-2 infection. TCRdb reprocessed the 5' RACE reads with MiXCR, giving one entry per CDR3 protein. The sample records tens of thousands of distinct CDR3 sequences, roughly 5.7% being singletons. The source material was whole blood, sampled at baseline. All receptors come from an adult who was a healthcare worker with PCR-confirmed SARS-CoV-2 infection or an uninfected control (not recorded which). CDR3s include the opening cysteine and the closing phenylalanine or tryptophan. The D gene is left open where the match is weak. Clone size is shown for a subset of rows, as once, few, many or a class of expanded clone.

D gene,V gene,J gene,clone size,CDR3 DNA,CDR3 protein
.,TRBV27,TRBJ2-1,many,TGTGCCAGCAGTTATACCGTCCAGGGGACTTACTACAATGAGCAGTTCTTC,CASSYTVQGTYYNEQFF
TRBD2,TRBV20-1,TRBJ2-7,few,TGCAGTGCCAAGACTAGCGGGAAGGGCGAGCAGTACTTC,CSAKTSGKGEQYF
.,TRBV19,TRBJ2-5,many,TGTGCCAGTAGTACGCTACCGGGGAATGGCGAGACCCAGTACTTC,CASSTLPGNGETQYF
TRBD1,TRBV2,TRBJ2-5,many,TGTGCCAGCAGTGTGTGGACAGGAAGGATGCGCATACAAGAGACCCAGTACTTC,CASSVWTGRMRIQETQYF
.,TRBV5-1,TRBJ2-1,many,TGCGCCAGCAGCTTGGTGCTGGACAATGAGCAGTTCTTC,CASSLVLDNEQFF
.,TRBV7-9,TRBJ2-2,few,TGTGCCAGCAGCTTAGTCCGGGGAAACACCGGGGAGCTGTTTTTT,CASSLVRGNTGELFF
.,TRBV28,TRBJ2-7,many,TGTGCCAGCAGTTCCAGGGTAAGCTCCTACGAGCAGTACTTC,CASSSRVSSYEQYF
.,TRBV7-8,TRBJ2-7,many,TGTGCCAGCAGCCCCGGGACTCTCTCTAGGGAGCAGTACTTC,CASSPGTLSREQYF
.,TRBV20-1,TRBJ2-5,.,TGCAGTGCCTCCAAGAGGGAAGAGACCCAGTACTTC,CSASKREETQYF
.,TRBV6-1,TRBJ1-2,many,TGTGCCAGCAGCGAGCGGATCAGGGCTAATATCTATGGCTACACCTTC,CASSERIRANIYGYTF
TRBD2,TRBV19,TRBJ2-1,many,TGTGCCAGTAGTATCGGGACTAGCGGCGCCTACAATGAGCAGTTCTTC,CASSIGTSGAYNEQFF
.,TRBV5-1,TRBJ2-1,few,TGCGCCAGCAGCACGGATATCAATGAGCAGTTCTTC,CASSTDINEQFF
TRBD1,TRBV4-1,TRBJ1-4,many,TGCGCCAGCAGCCACGGGACAGCTGCAACTAATGAAAAACTGTTTTTT,CASSHGTAATNEKLFF
.,TRBV29-1,TRBJ1-5,many,TGCAGCGTTGGCGAGAGGGGGGTGCAGCCCCAGCATTTT,CSVGERGVQPQHF
TRBD1,TRBV18,TRBJ1-2,many,TGTGCCAGCTCACCACAGGGGGCCGGCTATGGCTACACCTTC,CASSPQGAGYGYTF
TRBD1,TRBV5-8,TRBJ2-7,many,TGTGCCAGCAGCTTGGTTATGACAGGGTCCTACGAGCAGTACTTC,CASSLVMTGSYEQYF
.,TRBV6-5,TRBJ2-2,.,TGTGCCAGCAGTTACGTCGTCCCCGGGGAGCTGTTTTTT,CASSYVVPGELFF
TRBD1,TRBV7-2,TRBJ2-2,many,TGTGCCAGCAGCTTAGTCTTTGGACAGGGGTACACCGGGGAGCTGTTTTTT,CASSLVFGQGYTGELFF
TRBD2,TRBV5-1,TRBJ2-5,.,TGCGCCAGCAGCCCGACGGCTAGCGGACAAGAGACCCAGTACTTC,CASSPTASGQETQYF
TRBD2,TRBV14,TRBJ2-1,many,TGTGCCAGCAGCCCCCAGCGGGAGGGGTACAATGAGCAGTTCTTC,CASSPQREGYNEQFF
TRBD1,TRBV6-1,TRBJ2-4,few,TGTGCCAGCAGTCAAGCCCTGACAGGGGGCTATTTAAACATTCAGTACTTC,CASSQALTGGYLNIQYF
.,TRBV4-1,TRBJ1-2,.,TGCGCCAGCAGCCAAACTGAGAGTGAAGCTAACTATGGCTACACCTTC,CASSQTESEANYGYTF
.,TRBV28,TRBJ1-5,.,TGTGTCAGCAGTGTCTCGGATCAGGAAGGTCAGCCCCAGCATTTT,CVSSVSDQEGQPQHF
.,TRBV28,TRBJ2-3,many,TGTGCCAGCAGTTCGATCTCCACCAAGTCCCCAGGGAGAACGTTGCTGGATACGCAGTATTTT,CASSSISTKSPGRTLLDTQYF
.,TRBV6-6,TRBJ1-2,many,TGTGCCAGCAGTTACATCGGAACTAACTATGGCTACACCTTC,CASSYIGTNYGYTF
TRBD1,TRBV5-5,TRBJ2-7,.,TGTGCCAGCAGCGGGGGACAGGGGGCCTACGAGCAGTACTTC,CASSGGQGAYEQYF
TRBD2,TRBV11-2,TRBJ2-5,many,TGTGCCAGCAGCCCCCCAGGCGGACTAGCGGGAGCAGAGACCCAGTACTTC,CASSPPGGLAGAETQYF
.,TRBV4-3,TRBJ2-1,.,TGCGCCAGCAGCCAAGAACTCGTCAAGGGGCGCTTCCAGTTCTTC,CASSQELVKGRFQFF
TRBD2,TRBV28,TRBJ2-3,.,TGTGCCAGCAGTCCCAGAGTAGGACTAGGTGTCGGCACAGATACGCAGTATTTT,CASSPRVGLGVGTDTQYF
.,TRBV12-3/TRBV12-4,TRBJ2-2,many,TGTGCCAGCAGTTTAGCGGGAGGCACCGGGGAGCTGTTTTTT,CASSLAGGTGELFF
.,TRBV29-1,TRBJ2-2,few,TGCAGCGTTGGTTCATACGGGGAGCTGTTTTTT,CSVGSYGELFF
.,TRBV6-2/TRBV6-3,TRBJ1-1,few,TGTGCCAGCAGTTTCTCGACACCGGTAGGAGAAGCTTTCTTT,CASSFSTPVGEAFF
TRBD1,TRBV9,TRBJ2-2,few,TGTGCCAGCAGCCCAATTCTCGACAGGGGAGTTTCCCGAGGGGAGCTGTTTTTT,CASSPILDRGVSRGELFF
.,TRBV12-3/TRBV12-4,TRBJ1-1,.,TGTGCCAGCATCCGATCGGGGCTCTCCTCTTTGTTCTTT,CASIRSGLSSLFF
.,TRBV9,TRBJ2-3,many,TGTGCCAGCAGCGTAGAGCCCTCTAGCACAGATACGCAGTATTTT,CASSVEPSSTDTQYF
TRBD1,TRBV7-2,TRBJ1-6,many,TGTGCCAGCAGCTTCGTGGGACAGGGGGATTCACCCCTCCACTTT,CASSFVGQGDSPLHF
.,TRBV2,TRBJ2-1,many,TGTGCCAGCAGTGAAGCGTCGCGTTCTGGGCAGTTCTTC,CASSEASRSGQFF
TRBD2,TRBV28,TRBJ2-3,.,TGTGCCAGCAGTCCGATGACTAGCGGTACGCAGTATTTT,CASSPMTSGTQYF
.,TRBV5-1,TRBJ2-7,many,TGCGCCAGCAGCCCAAAGACAGGCCACAGCTCCTACGAGCAGTACTTC,CASSPKTGHSSYEQYF
TRBD2,TRBV20-1,TRBJ2-7,.,TGCAGTGCTAGACTTTCCAGCGGGGTTGCCTACGAGCAGTACTTC,CSARLSSGVAYEQYF
TRBD1,TRBV7-9,TRBJ1-4,many,TGTGCCAGCAGCGTAATATCCGGGACAGGGGAAAAGTTCACTAATGAAAAACTGTTTTTT,CASSVISGTGEKFTNEKLFF
TRBD1,TRBV28,TRBJ2-2,.,TGTGCCAGCAGCGGACAGGGAATCGGCGCCGGGGAGCTGTTTTTT,CASSGQGIGAGELFF
TRBD1,TRBV13,TRBJ2-7,many,TGTGCCAGCAGCGCGACAGGGAGCTCCTACGAGCAGTACTTC,CASSATGSSYEQYF
.,TRBV28,TRBJ1-4,many,TGTGCCAGCAGTCTCACGAGGGAAAAACTGTTTTTT,CASSLTREKLFF
TRBD2,TRBV11-3,TRBJ2-1,many,TGTGCCAGCAGCTTAACGGCTAGCGGGATAGTTGAGCAGTTCTTC,CASSLTASGIVEQFF
.,TRBV25-1,TRBJ1-4,.,TGTGCCAGCAGGGTACAGGGAGGGCATGAAAAACTGTTTTTT,CASRVQGGHEKLFF
.,TRBV28,TRBJ1-1,few,TGTGCCAGCAGTTTAAGGGGGGCGGGGGACACTGAAGCTTTCTTT,CASSLRGAGDTEAFF
TRBD2,TRBV20-1,TRBJ2-7,many,TGCAGTGCGGTGACTAGCGGGAGGTATTACGAGCAGTACTTC,CSAVTSGRYYEQYF
.,TRBV7-2,TRBJ2-7,few,TGTGCCAGCAGCAAGGGGATACGTGGCCCCGTGGAGCAGTACTTC,CASSKGIRGPVEQYF